Listed below are T cell receptor beta chains from one sample, sequenced in a study of early T cells in non-severe SARS-CoV-2 infection. Using its own MiXCR run on the 5' RACE reads, TCRdb lists one record per CDR3 protein. The sample holds tens of thousands of distinct CDR3 sequences; 20% to 25% are singletons and the top ten take 15% to 20%. This material consisted of whole blood, taken at baseline. The receptors were sampled from an adult who was a healthcare worker with PCR-confirmed SARS-CoV-2 infection or an uninfected control (not recorded which). Both conserved end residues are part of each CDR3. The D gene is left open where the match is weak. Only some rows state a clone size, as once, few, many or a class for expanded clones.

j_call: TRBJ1-4
d_call: -
cdr3_length: 13
v_call: TRBV27
clone_size: -
cdr3_nt: TGTGCCAGCAGTTTATTTCGTGGAGAAAAACTGTTTTTT
cdr3_aa: CASSLFRGEKLFF

j_call: TRBJ2-2
d_call: -
cdr3_length: 15
v_call: TRBV5-1
clone_size: -
cdr3_nt: TGCGCCAGCAAATGGGGGGGCCCCGAGGCCGGGGAGCTGTTTTTT
cdr3_aa: CASKWGGPEAGELFF

j_call: TRBJ2-5
d_call: -
cdr3_length: 12
v_call: TRBV20-1
clone_size: -
cdr3_nt: TGCAGTGCTTTAACGTCGTACGAGACCCAGTACTTC
cdr3_aa: CSALTSYETQYF

j_call: TRBJ2-7
d_call: -
cdr3_length: 13
v_call: TRBV9
clone_size: -
cdr3_nt: TGTGCCAGCAGCGCCCAGGGCAGGGACGAGCAGTACTTC
cdr3_aa: CASSAQGRDEQYF

j_call: TRBJ2-7
d_call: -
cdr3_length: 14
v_call: TRBV12-3/TRBV12-4
clone_size: -
cdr3_nt: TGTGCCAGCAGCCTGACTGGACTGGGCTACGAGCAGTACTTC
cdr3_aa: CASSLTGLGYEQYF

j_call: TRBJ2-7
d_call: -
cdr3_length: 14
v_call: TRBV18
clone_size: many
cdr3_nt: TGTGCCAGCTCACTCAGGCAAAGAGACGACGAGCAGTACTTC
cdr3_aa: CASSLRQRDDEQYF

j_call: TRBJ2-7
d_call: -
cdr3_length: 15
v_call: TRBV20-1
clone_size: few
cdr3_nt: TGCAGTGCTAGAGCCCCGGGCGGGAACTCCTACGAGCAGTACTTC
cdr3_aa: CSARAPGGNSYEQYF

j_call: TRBJ2-5
d_call: TRBD2
cdr3_length: 14
v_call: TRBV7-8
clone_size: many
cdr3_nt: TGTGCCAGCAGCTCCGGGACTAGGAAAGAGACCCAGTACTTC
cdr3_aa: CASSSGTRKETQYF

j_call: TRBJ2-1
d_call: TRBD2
cdr3_length: 15
v_call: TRBV7-9
clone_size: few
cdr3_nt: TGTGCCAGCAGCCCGACTAGCGGGAGAAGCAATGAGCAGTTCTTC
cdr3_aa: CASSPTSGRSNEQFF

j_call: TRBJ2-5
d_call: TRBD2
cdr3_length: 17
v_call: TRBV5-1
clone_size: -
cdr3_nt: TGCGCCAGCAGCTTGCTGGTAGCGGGGGCCGCCGGAGAGACCCAGTACTTC
cdr3_aa: CASSLLVAGAAGETQYF

j_call: TRBJ1-5
d_call: TRBD1
cdr3_length: 17
v_call: TRBV19
clone_size: few
cdr3_nt: TGTGCCAGTAGAACAACAGGGGGCCCTTATAGCAATCAGCCCCAGCATTTT
cdr3_aa: CASRTTGGPYSNQPQHF

j_call: TRBJ2-1
d_call: TRBD2
cdr3_length: 14
v_call: TRBV2
clone_size: many
cdr3_nt: TGTGCCAGCGGTCGGGGGGGTCCTGCAAATGAGCAGTTCTTC
cdr3_aa: CASGRGGPANEQFF

j_call: TRBJ2-7
d_call: -
cdr3_length: 13
v_call: TRBV12-3/TRBV12-4
clone_size: -
cdr3_nt: TGTGCCACGGCTAAGGGCCAGTCCTACGAGCAGTACTTC
cdr3_aa: CATAKGQSYEQYF

j_call: TRBJ2-1
d_call: TRBD2
cdr3_length: 13
v_call: TRBV29-1
clone_size: -
cdr3_nt: TGCAGCGCCGGACTAGCTCTTCTCGCTGAGCAGTTCTTC
cdr3_aa: CSAGLALLAEQFF

j_call: TRBJ2-2
d_call: -
cdr3_length: 14
v_call: TRBV12-3/TRBV12-4
clone_size: -
cdr3_nt: TGTGCCAGCGGGAGCAGGGCAGGAACCGGGGAGCTGTTTTTT
cdr3_aa: CASGSRAGTGELFF

j_call: TRBJ1-1
d_call: TRBD1
cdr3_length: 16
v_call: TRBV5-1
clone_size: few
cdr3_nt: TGCGCCAGCAGCTTGCCTGGGACAGCATGGGACACTGAAGCTTTCTTT
cdr3_aa: CASSLPGTAWDTEAFF

j_call: TRBJ2-7
d_call: -
cdr3_length: 14
v_call: TRBV5-1
clone_size: -
cdr3_nt: TGCGCCAGCAGCTTGGCCGACGGCGGCTACGAGCAGTACTTC
cdr3_aa: CASSLADGGYEQYF

j_call: TRBJ1-6
d_call: -
cdr3_length: 12
v_call: TRBV12-3/TRBV12-4
clone_size: -
cdr3_nt: TGTGCCAGCAGTTTGAGCAGATCACCCCTCCACTTT
cdr3_aa: CASSLSRSPLHF

j_call: TRBJ1-1
d_call: -
cdr3_length: 13
v_call: TRBV10-1
clone_size: -
cdr3_nt: TGCGCCACCACGGGACACAGGAACACTGAAGCTTTCTTT
cdr3_aa: CATTGHRNTEAFF

j_call: TRBJ2-1
d_call: -
cdr3_length: 16
v_call: TRBV3-1
clone_size: -
cdr3_nt: TGTGCCAGCAGCCAAGCTTTACCCTTCGGGCCCAATGAGCAGTTCTTC
cdr3_aa: CASSQALPFGPNEQFF

j_call: TRBJ2-1
d_call: TRBD2
cdr3_length: 14
v_call: TRBV7-3
clone_size: few
cdr3_nt: TGTGCCAGCAGCTCCGGGACTAGCAGGAATGAGCAGTTCTTC
cdr3_aa: CASSSGTSRNEQFF

j_call: TRBJ2-7
d_call: TRBD2
cdr3_length: 17
v_call: TRBV6-2/TRBV6-3
clone_size: -
cdr3_nt: TGTGCCAGCAGGGCAATCAGACCTAGCGGGAGCTCCTACGAGCAGTACTTC
cdr3_aa: CASRAIRPSGSSYEQYF

j_call: TRBJ2-5
d_call: -
cdr3_length: 13
v_call: TRBV4-1
clone_size: few
cdr3_nt: TGCGCCAGCAGCCAAGGACTACAAGAGACCCAGTACTTC
cdr3_aa: CASSQGLQETQYF

j_call: TRBJ1-3
d_call: -
cdr3_length: 12
v_call: TRBV7-9
clone_size: few
cdr3_nt: TGTGCCAGCAGCTTAGGCGTCGGGTTAATATATTTT
cdr3_aa: CASSLGVGLIYF

j_call: TRBJ1-6
d_call: -
cdr3_length: 14
v_call: TRBV7-9
clone_size: -
cdr3_nt: TGTGCCAGCAGCTTAGGCGGGGCGGAATCACCCCTCCACTTT
cdr3_aa: CASSLGGAESPLHF

j_call: TRBJ1-1
d_call: TRBD1
cdr3_length: 16
v_call: TRBV7-8
clone_size: -
cdr3_nt: TGTGCCAGCAGCTTAGCTGGGACAGGGAAAGGCACTGAAGCTTTCTTT
cdr3_aa: CASSLAGTGKGTEAFF

j_call: TRBJ2-7
d_call: -
cdr3_length: 16
v_call: TRBV13
clone_size: few
cdr3_nt: TGTGCCAGCAGCTCAGACCGGGACACGGGCTCCTACGAGCAGTACTTC
cdr3_aa: CASSSDRDTGSYEQYF

j_call: TRBJ1-2
d_call: -
cdr3_length: 13
v_call: TRBV2
clone_size: -
cdr3_nt: TGTGCCAGCAGTGAGGACCTTGACTATGGCTACACCTTC
cdr3_aa: CASSEDLDYGYTF

j_call: TRBJ2-3
d_call: -
cdr3_length: 12
v_call: TRBV6-6
clone_size: few
cdr3_nt: TGTGCCAGCACCGGCACCACAGATACGCAGTATTTT
cdr3_aa: CASTGTTDTQYF

j_call: TRBJ1-6
d_call: -
cdr3_length: 16
v_call: TRBV12-3/TRBV12-4
clone_size: -
cdr3_nt: TGTGCCAGCACTTGGGACTTGAGCTCCTATAATTCACCCCTCCACTTT
cdr3_aa: CASTWDLSSYNSPLHF

j_call: TRBJ1-2
d_call: -
cdr3_length: 15
v_call: TRBV19
clone_size: few
cdr3_nt: TGTGCCAGTAGTATAGCCCCTGGGAGGGGTACCGGCTACACCTTC
cdr3_aa: CASSIAPGRGTGYTF

j_call: TRBJ1-2
d_call: -
cdr3_length: 14
v_call: TRBV4-2
clone_size: few
cdr3_nt: TGTGCCAGCAGCCAAGATGTAGGGTCCGATGGCTACACCTTC
cdr3_aa: CASSQDVGSDGYTF

j_call: TRBJ2-1
d_call: -
cdr3_length: 15
v_call: TRBV9
clone_size: -
cdr3_nt: TGTGCCAGCACCAAGGGGTCTGCCTCCTACAATGAGCAGTTCTTC
cdr3_aa: CASTKGSASYNEQFF

j_call: TRBJ2-1
d_call: -
cdr3_length: 18
v_call: TRBV5-6
clone_size: -
cdr3_nt: TGTGCCAGCAGCTTCTTCCGCTTCAGGGGAAAGTCCTACAATGAGCAGTTCTTC
cdr3_aa: CASSFFRFRGKSYNEQFF

j_call: TRBJ2-1
d_call: -
cdr3_length: 11
v_call: TRBV20-1
clone_size: -
cdr3_nt: TGCAGTGCTAAGGGTTCCAATGAGCAGTTCTTC
cdr3_aa: CSAKGSNEQFF

j_call: TRBJ2-3
d_call: TRBD2
cdr3_length: 17
v_call: TRBV20-1
clone_size: -
cdr3_nt: TGCAGTGCTACAGAAGCGGGGGGGCTGGGTGGCACAGATACGCAGTATTTT
cdr3_aa: CSATEAGGLGGTDTQYF

j_call: TRBJ1-1
d_call: -
cdr3_length: 13
v_call: TRBV20-1
clone_size: -
cdr3_nt: TGCAGTGCTCCCCGGGGAGGTGACACTGAAGCTTTCTTT
cdr3_aa: CSAPRGGDTEAFF

j_call: TRBJ2-3
d_call: -
cdr3_length: 13
v_call: TRBV7-8
clone_size: few
cdr3_nt: TGTGCCAGCAGCTTGACCACCCGGGATACGCAGTATTTT
cdr3_aa: CASSLTTRDTQYF

j_call: TRBJ2-7
d_call: -
cdr3_length: 12
v_call: TRBV7-9
clone_size: -
cdr3_nt: TGTGCCAGCAGGAAATCCGACAGCCCAAAGTACTTC
cdr3_aa: CASRKSDSPKYF

j_call: TRBJ2-5
d_call: -
cdr3_length: 11
v_call: TRBV12-3/TRBV12-4
clone_size: few
cdr3_nt: TGTGCCAGCAGTAATTCGGAGACCCAGTACTTC
cdr3_aa: CASSNSETQYF